This section outlines one TCR beta chain sequence together with its context. Its target is unknown. This sample was included in a study of radiotherapy plus CTLA-4 blockade in lung cancer. Sequencing was performed with immunoSEQ multiplex PCR; in TCRdb, only in-frame clones are kept and a portion is missing. Found here are some 34,000 clones, around 77% of them singletons; the top ten hold about a tenth. The study, taken as a whole, reports: The authors reported that early blood T cell clone dynamics, with interferon-beta, best predicted response.

V was pared by 3 bases and J by 9 bases, with 14 bases between. CDR3 size: 13 residues. In germline, CDR1 is MNHEY, CDR2 SMNVEV (reference sequence). The chain recombines TRBV27 with TRBJ1-2; maybe TRBD1 (6 bases). The specimen comprised peripheral blood, sampled from a patient treated with radiotherapy plus ipilimumab. This clonotype was obtained from a human donor with non-small cell lung cancer who had stable disease on radiotherapy plus ipilimumab. CDR3 amino acids: CASSLGQGLSYTF. The CDR3 DNA follows: TGTGCCAGCAGTTTGGGGCAGGGGTTGAGCTACACCTTC.